This TCR beta chain was sequenced during a study of blood T cells in healthy people across ages. With a J-beta primer mix and a sample-barcoded 5' primer, a second PCR ran roughly 6 to 11 cycles. Using its own MiXCR run on the 5' RACE reads, TCRdb lists one record per CDR3 protein. The sample lists fewer than 1,000,000 distinct CDR3 sequences, around half occurring once. Each donor supplied roughly 9 milliliters of peripheral blood. Germline V gene sequence: CDR1 DFQATT, CDR2 SNEGSKA (reference sequence). This CDR3 is built from 15 residues. Deletions cut 5 bases from V and 0 bases from J, with 17 bases between. Whole-study findings and limits: Per million T cells, TCR beta diversity dropped about linearly as age rose. Donors of long life had a larger count of naive CD4+ cells and greater diversity than aged donors.

Details on this clonotype: As yet, its antigen is unknown.

The sample was blood. The gene calls are TRBV20-1 and TRBJ2-7; D not certain. The TCR comes from an elderly man in good health. The CDR3 DNA follows: TGCAGTGCTCAACAAACCGGGCTTCGCTCCTACGAGCAGTACTTC. This codes for CSAQQTGLRSYEQYF.